This T cell receptor (beta chain) derives from a study of cytomegalovirus exposure and HLA in healthy donors. The donors were members of the validation cohort, which comprised under 150 subjects and was separate from the first cohort of 670 or so subjects. Notes on this clone: The antigen is unknown.

The study, taken as a whole, reports: Cytomegalovirus status was reportedly diagnosed by the classifier with high sensitivity and specificity. Associated with cytomegalovirus, according to the listing, were fewer than 200 TCR beta chains. Most TCR sequences were uncommon, yet certain public TCRs appeared in many donors.

Sequencing was performed with immunoSEQ multiplex PCR; in TCRdb, only in-frame clones are kept and a portion is missing. Of about 65,000 clones listed, 92% are singletons. The J segment lost 4 bases and the V segment lost 4 bases, leaving 6 bases of the junction unmatched. Germline CDR1 and CDR2: SQVTM and ANQGSEA. This CDR3 region has 13 residues. The source of this sequence is a woman younger than 35 in good health and CMV-seronegative. The sample taken for sequencing was PBMCs. The chain joins TRBV29-1 to TRBJ1-1, with 7 bases matching TRBD1. The chain's CDR3 is CSVAEGAFTEAFF. Written as DNA, the CDR3 is TGCAGCGTTGCCGAGGGGGCTTTCACTGAAGCTTTCTTT.